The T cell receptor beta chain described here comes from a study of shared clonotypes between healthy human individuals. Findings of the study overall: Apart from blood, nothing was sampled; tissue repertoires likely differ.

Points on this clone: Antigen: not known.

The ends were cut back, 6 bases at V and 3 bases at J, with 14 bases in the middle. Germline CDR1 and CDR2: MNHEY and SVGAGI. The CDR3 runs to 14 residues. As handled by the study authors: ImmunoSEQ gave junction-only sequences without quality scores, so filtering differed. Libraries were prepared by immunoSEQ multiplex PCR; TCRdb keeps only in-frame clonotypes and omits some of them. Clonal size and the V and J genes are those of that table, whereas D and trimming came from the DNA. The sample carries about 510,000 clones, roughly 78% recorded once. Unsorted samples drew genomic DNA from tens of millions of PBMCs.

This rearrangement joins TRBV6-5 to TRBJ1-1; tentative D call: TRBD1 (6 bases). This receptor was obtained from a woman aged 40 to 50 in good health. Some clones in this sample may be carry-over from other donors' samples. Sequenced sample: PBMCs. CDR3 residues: CASSLNRVYTEAFF. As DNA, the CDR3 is TGTGCCAGCAGCCTTAACAGGGTCTACACTGAAGCTTTCTTT.